Each of the 14 T cell receptor beta chains below was sequenced from the same sample in a study of T cell responses to AZD1222 COVID-19 vaccine (dated by TCRdb to the early 2020s). The meaning of the sample's time point label: about 28 days (+/-7) after the second vaccine dose. The library was built by means of the immunoSEQ multiplex PCR assay. TCRdb stores this immuneACCESS table with in-frame sequences only. Part of the clones is absent; in the studies checked, under half of the shortfall reflects unresolved V genes, and no reason is known for the rest. The sample has approximately 130,000 clones on record, over 75% of them singletons. Under 6% of the sample is held by the ten biggest clonotypes. Sequenced here: peripheral blood, sampled 28 days after the second AZD1222 dose. The receptor set was obtained from an adult who received the AZD1222 COVID-19 vaccine.

CDR3 in amino acids: CAWSLALGTEAFF. CDR3 bases: TGTGCCTGGAGCCTGGCCCTGGGCACTGAAGCTTTCTTT. The chain carries TRBV30 and TRBJ1-1; the D is unclear. V was shortened by 3 bases and J by 4 bases, with 12 bases between the two germline ends. The CDR3 has 13 residues. CDR1 and CDR2 (germline): GTSNPN, SVGIG (reference sequence).

This clone appeared a single time. Within the sample, other DNA sequences also encode this same CDR3. V is TRBV5-1 and J is TRBJ2-5; D could derive from TRBD1 or TRBD2 (6 bases each). The CDR3 covers 13 residues. Germline V gene data show CDR1 as SGHRS and CDR2 as YFSETQ. Trimming cost V 4 bases and J 1 base, with 8 bases left between them. The CDR3 DNA reads TGCGCCAGCAGCCGGGGGCCCCAAGAGACCCAGTACTTC. It encodes CASSRGPQETQYF.

This sequence joins TRBV7-2 and TRBJ2-3; D gene uncertain. The germline V gene has CDR1 SGHTA and CDR2 FQGNSA. This CDR3 has 13 amino acids. Trimming took 4 bases from V and 6 from J, leaving 11 bases between them. CDR3 region: CASSYLARDTQYF. CDR3 DNA sequence: TGTGCCAGCAGCTATCTCGCCCGGGATACGCAGTATTTT.

The chain has TRBV2 and TRBJ2-7; possibly TRBD1 for D (6 bases). The CDR3 runs 19 residues. Germline CDR1 SNHLY, CDR2 FYNNEI. Trimming shortened V by 2 bases and J by 0 bases, and 23 bases separated the two germline ends. CDR3 in amino acids: CASSERLGRIGDISYEQYF. DNA for the CDR3: TGTGCCAGCAGTGAAAGATTAGGCAGGATCGGGGACATCTCCTACGAGCAGTACTTC.

The chain joins TRBV3-1 (or the pseudogene TRBV3-2) to TRBJ2-3; D possibly corresponds to TRBD1 (6 bases). Germline CDR1 and CDR2: LGHDT and YNNKEL (reference sequence). V was trimmed by 7 bases and J by 0 bases, leaving 14 bases between them. The CDR3 sequence is 15 residues long. The CDR3 loop is CASNNPGASTDTQYF. The CDR3 DNA sequence: TGTGCCAGCAACAACCCAGGGGCTAGCACAGATACGCAGTATTTT.

CDR3 residues: CASSERRSSYNEQFF. The CDR3 DNA sequence: TGTGCCAGCAGTGAGCGAAGAAGCTCCTACAATGAGCAGTTCTTC. V gene TRBV2 combines with J gene TRBJ2-1; D ambiguous. CDR1 SNHLY and CDR2 FYNNEI come from the germline V gene. The CDR3 is made up of 15 amino acids. V lost 3 bases and J lost 0, with 9 bases in between.

The chain employs TRBV28 and TRBJ1-2, with D unresolved. The CDR3 length is 11 residues. Trimming pared 6 bases from V and 7 bases from J, leaving 9 bases between. The germline V gene has CDR1 MDHEN and CDR2 SYDVKM. DNA of the CDR3: TGTGCCAGCAGCTCTCAATCTGGCTACACCTTC. This codes for CASSSQSGYTF.

Only one count was recorded for this clone. The chain joins TRBV6-6 to TRBJ2-4, with D possibly being TRBD2 (6 bases). The CDR3 contains 15 residues. Between the trimmed V and J ends, which lost 6 bases and 7 bases, there was a span of 19 bases. Germline V gives CDR1 MNHNY, CDR2 SVGAGI (reference sequence). The CDR3 spells CASRPGGSSKNIQYF. As DNA, the CDR3 is TGTGCCAGCAGACCCGGGGGATCTTCTAAGAACATTCAGTACTTC.

The gene calls are TRBV3-1 (or the pseudogene TRBV3-2) and TRBJ1-1; weak D call: TRBD1 (5 bases). Germline V gene lookup returns CDR1 LGHDT and CDR2 YNNKEL (reference sequence). The length of the CDR3 is 13 residues. With 4 bases removed from V and 11 bases from J, the gap between germline ends came to 17 bases. CDR3: CASSLGGGTEAFF. For the CDR3, the DNA is TGTGCCAGCAGCCTTGGGGGAGGAACGGAGGCTTTCTTT.

The chain couples TRBV7-9 to TRBJ1-3; the match to TRBD1 covers 7 bases. Germline V gene lookup returns CDR1 SEHNR and CDR2 FQNEAQ (reference sequence). The V segment lost 4 bases and the J segment 1 base; nucleotides outside the gene matches: 1. There are 14 residues in the CDR3. The CDR3 DNA reads TGTGCCAGCAGCTGGACAGGTTCTGGAAACACCATATATTTT. This encodes CASSWTGSGNTIYF.

The chain employs TRBV6-6 and TRBJ2-7; the match to TRBD2 covers 12 bases. V shed 5 bases, J shed 3 bases, and the junction held 8 bases outside the gene matches. Germline V gene lookup returns CDR1 MNHNY and CDR2 SVGAGI (reference sequence). The CDR3 spans 16 residues. CDR3 sequence reads: CASSPRTSGTHYEQYF. The CDR3, as DNA: TGTGCCAGCAGTCCGAGGACTAGCGGGACCCACTACGAGCAGTACTTC.

The chain links TRBV5-4 to TRBJ1-2, with D perhaps TRBD1 (5 bases). V was cut by 1 base and J by 2 bases, with 12 bases left in between. This CDR3 spans 15 amino acids. The germline V gene has CDR1 SGHNT and CDR2 YYREEE (reference sequence). CDR3 in DNA: TGTGCCAGCAGCTTGCTGGACACTCCAAACTATGGCTACACCTTC. Translating it yields CASSLLDTPNYGYTF.

J is TRBJ2-1 and V is TRBV27, with 7 nucleotides matching TRBD2. Per germline, CDR1 MNHEY and CDR2 SMNVEV (reference sequence). There are 15 residues in the CDR3. Trimming cost V 1 base and J 2 bases; bases outside gene matches: 2. The CDR3 loop reads CASSLFAGAYNEQFF. In DNA, the CDR3 is TGTGCCAGCAGTTTATTTGCGGGAGCCTACAATGAGCAGTTCTTC.

This rearrangement joins TRBV7-6 to TRBJ2-3, with TRBD2 matching 12 bases. Germline V CDR1 and CDR2: SGHVS, FNYEAQ. The CDR3 has 14 residues. Trimming cost V 5 bases and J 5 bases; bases outside gene matches: 2. This CDR3 is CASSRLAGEDTQYF. In DNA, the CDR3 is TGTGCCAGCAGCCGACTAGCGGGAGAAGATACGCAGTATTTT.